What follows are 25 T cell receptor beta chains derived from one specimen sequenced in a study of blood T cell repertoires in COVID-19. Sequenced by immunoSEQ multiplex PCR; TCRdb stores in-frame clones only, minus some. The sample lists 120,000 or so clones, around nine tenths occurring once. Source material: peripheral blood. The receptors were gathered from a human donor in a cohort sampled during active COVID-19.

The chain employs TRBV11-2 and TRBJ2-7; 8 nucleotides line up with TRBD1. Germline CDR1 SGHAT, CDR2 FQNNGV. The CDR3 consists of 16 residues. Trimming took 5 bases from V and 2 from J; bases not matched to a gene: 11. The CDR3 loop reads CASSHGAGTGAYEQYF. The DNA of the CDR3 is TGTGCCAGCAGCCACGGCGCCGGGACAGGAGCCTACGAGCAGTACTTC.

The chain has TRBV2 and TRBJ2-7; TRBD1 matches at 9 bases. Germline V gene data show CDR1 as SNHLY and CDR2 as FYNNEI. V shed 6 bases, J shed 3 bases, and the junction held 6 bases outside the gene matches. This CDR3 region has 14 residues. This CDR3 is CASRSDRGVYEQYF. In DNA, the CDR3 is TGTGCCAGCAGATCGGACAGGGGAGTCTACGAGCAGTACTTC.

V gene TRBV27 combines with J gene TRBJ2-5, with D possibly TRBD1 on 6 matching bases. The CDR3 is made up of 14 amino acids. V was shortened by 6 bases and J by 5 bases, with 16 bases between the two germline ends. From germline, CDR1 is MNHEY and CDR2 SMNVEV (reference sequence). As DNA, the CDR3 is TGTGCCAGCAGACCCGGACAGACCTGGGAGACCCAGTACTTC. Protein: CASRPGQTWETQYF.

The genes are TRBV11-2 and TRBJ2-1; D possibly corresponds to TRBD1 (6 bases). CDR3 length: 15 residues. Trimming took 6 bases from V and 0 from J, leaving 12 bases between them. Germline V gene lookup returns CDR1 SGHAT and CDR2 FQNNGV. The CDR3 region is CASSLRDTSYNEQFF. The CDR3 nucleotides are TGTGCCAGCAGTCTCCGGGACACCTCCTACAATGAGCAGTTCTTC. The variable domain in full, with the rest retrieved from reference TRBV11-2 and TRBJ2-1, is EAGVAQSPRYKIIEKRQSVAFWCNPISGHATLYWYQQILGQGPKLLIQFQNNGVVDDSQLPKDRFSAERLKGVDSTLKIQPAKLEDSAVYLCASSLRDTSYNEQFFGPGTRLTVL.

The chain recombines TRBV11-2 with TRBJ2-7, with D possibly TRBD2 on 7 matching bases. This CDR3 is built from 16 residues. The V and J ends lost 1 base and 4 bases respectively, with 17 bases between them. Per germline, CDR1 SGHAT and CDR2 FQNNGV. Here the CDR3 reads CASSLVRGAATYEQYF. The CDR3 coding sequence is TGTGCCAGCAGCTTAGTTCGGGGGGCGGCGACGTACGAGCAGTACTTC.

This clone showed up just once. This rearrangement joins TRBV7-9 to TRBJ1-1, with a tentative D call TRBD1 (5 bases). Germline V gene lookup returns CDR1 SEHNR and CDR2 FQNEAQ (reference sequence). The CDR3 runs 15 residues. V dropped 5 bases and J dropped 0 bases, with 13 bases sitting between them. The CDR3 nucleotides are TGTGCCAGCAGCCCCCCTGGGGGGTTGAACACTGAAGCTTTCTTT. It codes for CASSPPGGLNTEAFF.

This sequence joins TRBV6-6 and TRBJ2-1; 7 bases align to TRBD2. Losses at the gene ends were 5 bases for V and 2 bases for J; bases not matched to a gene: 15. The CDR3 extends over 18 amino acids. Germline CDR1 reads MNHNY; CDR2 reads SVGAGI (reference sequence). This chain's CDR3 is CASSLVVAGRRAYNEQFF. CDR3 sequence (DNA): TGTGCCAGCAGTCTCGTGGTAGCGGGTCGTCGTGCCTACAATGAGCAGTTCTTC.

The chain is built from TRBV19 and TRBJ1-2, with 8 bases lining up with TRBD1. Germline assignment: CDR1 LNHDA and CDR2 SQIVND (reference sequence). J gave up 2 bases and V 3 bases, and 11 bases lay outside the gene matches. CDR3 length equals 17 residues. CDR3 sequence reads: CASSILPGQGENYGYTF. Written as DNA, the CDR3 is TGTGCCAGTAGTATCCTACCCGGACAGGGAGAGAACTATGGCTACACCTTC.

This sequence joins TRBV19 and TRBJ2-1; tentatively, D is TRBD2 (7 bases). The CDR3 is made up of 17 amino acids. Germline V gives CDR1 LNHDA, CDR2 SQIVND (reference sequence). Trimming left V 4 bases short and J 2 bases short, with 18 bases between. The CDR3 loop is CASSTFAGATAYNEQFF. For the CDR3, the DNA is TGTGCCAGTAGTACCTTTGCGGGGGCTACCGCCTACAATGAGCAGTTCTTC.

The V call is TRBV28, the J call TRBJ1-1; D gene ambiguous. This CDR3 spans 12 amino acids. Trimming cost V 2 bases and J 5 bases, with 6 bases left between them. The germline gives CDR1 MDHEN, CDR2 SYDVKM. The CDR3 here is CASSLVDTEAFF. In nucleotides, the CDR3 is TGTGCCAGCAGTTTAGTAGATACTGAAGCTTTCTTT.

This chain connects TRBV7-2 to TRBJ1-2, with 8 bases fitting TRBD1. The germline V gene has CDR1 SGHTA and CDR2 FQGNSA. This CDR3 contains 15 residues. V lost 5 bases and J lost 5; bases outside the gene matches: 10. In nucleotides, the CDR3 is TGTGCCAGCAGCCAAACAGGGGGTGGTTCGTATGGCTACACCTTC. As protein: CASSQTGGGSYGYTF.

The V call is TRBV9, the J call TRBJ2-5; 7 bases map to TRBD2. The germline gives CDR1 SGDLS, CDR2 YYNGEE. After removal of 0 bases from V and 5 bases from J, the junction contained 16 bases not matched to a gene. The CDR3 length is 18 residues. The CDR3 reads CASSVDDQRRAGRETQYF. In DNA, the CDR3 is TGTGCCAGCAGCGTAGACGATCAGAGACGAGCGGGGCGGGAGACCCAGTACTTC. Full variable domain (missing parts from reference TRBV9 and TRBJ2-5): DSGVTQTPKHLITATGQRVTLRCSPRSGDLSVYWYQQSLDQGLQFLIQYYNGEERAKGNILERFSAQQFPDLHSELNLSSLELGDSALYFCASSVDDQRRAGRETQYFGPGTRLLVL.

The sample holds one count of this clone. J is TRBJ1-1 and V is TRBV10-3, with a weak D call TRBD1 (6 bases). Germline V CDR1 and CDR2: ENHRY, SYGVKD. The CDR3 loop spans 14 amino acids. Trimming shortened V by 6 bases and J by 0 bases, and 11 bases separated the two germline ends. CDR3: CAIRPGTLNTEAFF. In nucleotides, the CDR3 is TGTGCCATCAGGCCCGGGACATTGAACACTGAAGCTTTCTTT.

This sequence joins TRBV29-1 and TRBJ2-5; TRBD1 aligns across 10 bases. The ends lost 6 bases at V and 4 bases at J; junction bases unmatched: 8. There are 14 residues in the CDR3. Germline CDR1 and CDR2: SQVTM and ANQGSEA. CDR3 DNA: TGCAGCGTCGCTGGGACAGGGGTCTCAGAGACCCAGTACTTC. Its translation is CSVAGTGVSETQYF.

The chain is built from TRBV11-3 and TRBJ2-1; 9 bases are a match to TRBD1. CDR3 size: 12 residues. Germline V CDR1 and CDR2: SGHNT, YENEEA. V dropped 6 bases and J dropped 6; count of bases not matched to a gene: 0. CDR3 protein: CASRGQGNEQFF. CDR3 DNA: TGTGCCAGCAGGGGACAGGGCAATGAGCAGTTCTTC.

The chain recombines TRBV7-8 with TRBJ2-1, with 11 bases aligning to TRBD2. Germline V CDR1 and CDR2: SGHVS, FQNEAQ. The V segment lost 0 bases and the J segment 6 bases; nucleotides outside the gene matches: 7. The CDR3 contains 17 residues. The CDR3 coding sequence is TGTGCCAGCAGCTTAGCGGCTAGCGGGGGGAGAGGCAATGAGCAGTTCTTC. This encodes CASSLAASGGRGNEQFF.

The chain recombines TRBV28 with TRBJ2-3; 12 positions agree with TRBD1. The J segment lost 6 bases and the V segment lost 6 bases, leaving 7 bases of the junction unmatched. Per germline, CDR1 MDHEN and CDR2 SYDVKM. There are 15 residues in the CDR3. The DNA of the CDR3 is TGTGCCAGCAGACGTTCGGGACAGGGGGCTGATACGCAGTATTTT. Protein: CASRRSGQGADTQYF.

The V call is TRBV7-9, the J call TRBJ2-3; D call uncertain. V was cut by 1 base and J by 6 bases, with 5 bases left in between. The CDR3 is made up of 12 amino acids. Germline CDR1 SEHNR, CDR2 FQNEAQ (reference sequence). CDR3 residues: CASSLVGDTQYF. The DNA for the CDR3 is TGTGCCAGCAGCTTAGTTGGCGATACGCAGTATTTT. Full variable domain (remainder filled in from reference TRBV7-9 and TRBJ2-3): DTGVSQNPRHKITKRGQNVTFRCDPISEHNRLYWYRQTLGQGPEFLTYFQNEAQLEKSRLLSDRFSAERPKGSFSTLEIQRTEQGDSAMYLCASSLVGDTQYFGPGTRLTVL.

DNA for the CDR3: TGTGCCAGCAGCTTGGGACAGGGGTGGACCGGGGAGCTGTTTTTT. This codes for CASSLGQGWTGELFF. The chain is built from TRBV7-2 and TRBJ2-2, with TRBD1 matching over 10 bases. After removal of 3 bases from V and 5 bases from J, the junction contained 3 bases not matched to a gene. This CDR3 is built from 15 residues. Germline CDR1 SGHTA, CDR2 FQGNSA.

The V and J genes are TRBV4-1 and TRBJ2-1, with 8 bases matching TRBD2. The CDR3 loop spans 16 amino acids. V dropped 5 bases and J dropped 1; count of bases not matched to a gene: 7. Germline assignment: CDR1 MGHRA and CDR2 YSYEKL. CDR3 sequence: CASSFNLAGSYNEQFF. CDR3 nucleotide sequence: TGCGCCAGCAGCTTTAACCTAGCGGGTTCCTACAATGAGCAGTTCTTC.

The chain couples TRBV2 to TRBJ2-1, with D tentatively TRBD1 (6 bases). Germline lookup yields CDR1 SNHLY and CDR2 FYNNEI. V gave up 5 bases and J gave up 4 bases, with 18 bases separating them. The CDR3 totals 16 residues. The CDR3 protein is CASSTSRDTLYNEQFF. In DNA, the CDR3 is TGTGCCAGCAGTACTTCCCGGGACACCTTATACAATGAGCAGTTCTTC.

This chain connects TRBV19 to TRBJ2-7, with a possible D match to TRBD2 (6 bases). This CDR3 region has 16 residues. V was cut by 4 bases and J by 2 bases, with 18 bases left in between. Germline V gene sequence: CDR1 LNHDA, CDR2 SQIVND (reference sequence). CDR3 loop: CASSKQRGIGTYEQYF. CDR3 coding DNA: TGTGCCAGTAGTAAACAACGGGGGATAGGCACCTACGAGCAGTACTTC.

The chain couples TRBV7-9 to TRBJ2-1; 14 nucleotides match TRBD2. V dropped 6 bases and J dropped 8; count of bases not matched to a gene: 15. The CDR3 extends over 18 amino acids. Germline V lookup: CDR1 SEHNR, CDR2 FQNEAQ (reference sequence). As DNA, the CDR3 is TGTGCCAGCAGTGCCGGGACTAGCGGGAGTTGGCTTTTCCATGAGCAGTTCTTC. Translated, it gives CASSAGTSGSWLFHEQFF.

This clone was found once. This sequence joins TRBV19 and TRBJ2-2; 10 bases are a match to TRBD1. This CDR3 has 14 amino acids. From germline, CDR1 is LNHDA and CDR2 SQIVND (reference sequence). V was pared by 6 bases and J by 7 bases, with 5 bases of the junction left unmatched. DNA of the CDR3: TGTGCCAGTAGAGCGACAGGGGGCTACGGGGAGCTGTTTTTT. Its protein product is CASRATGGYGELFF.

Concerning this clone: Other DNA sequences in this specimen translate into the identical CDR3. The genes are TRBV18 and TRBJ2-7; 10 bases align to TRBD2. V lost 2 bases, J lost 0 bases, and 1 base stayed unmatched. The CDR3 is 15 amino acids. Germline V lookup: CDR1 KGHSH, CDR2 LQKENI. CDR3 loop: CASSPVAGGSYEQYF. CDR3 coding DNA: TGTGCCAGCTCACCAGTAGCGGGGGGCTCCTACGAGCAGTACTTC.